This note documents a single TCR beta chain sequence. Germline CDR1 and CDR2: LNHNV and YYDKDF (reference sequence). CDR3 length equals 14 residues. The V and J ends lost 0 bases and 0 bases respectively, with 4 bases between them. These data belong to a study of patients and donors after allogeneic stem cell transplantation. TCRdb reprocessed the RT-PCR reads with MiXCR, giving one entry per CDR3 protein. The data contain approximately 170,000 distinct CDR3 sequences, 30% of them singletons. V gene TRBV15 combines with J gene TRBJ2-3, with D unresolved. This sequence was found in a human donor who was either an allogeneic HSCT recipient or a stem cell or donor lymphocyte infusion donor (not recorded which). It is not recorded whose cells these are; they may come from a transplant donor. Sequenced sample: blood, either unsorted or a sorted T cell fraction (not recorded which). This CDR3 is CATSRERSTDTQYF. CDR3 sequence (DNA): TGTGCCACCAGCAGAGAACGGAGCACAGATACGCAGTATTTT.